This T cell receptor (beta chain) was sequenced during a study of cytomegalovirus exposure and HLA in healthy donors. The PCR was carried out with 60 Vbeta primers and 13 Jbeta primers. Only in-frame clones appear in the TCRdb table, and some are missing; sequencing was by immunoSEQ multiplex PCR. The sample lists around 180,000 clones; about three quarters were seen once. Study findings and constraints: An ancestry cluster, one associated with Asian ancestry, reportedly showed fewer N-insertions than the roughly 670-donor mean in a later analysis. Most observed TCR sequences were rare, whereas some public TCRs were detected in many donors.

The germline gives CDR1 SGHRS, CDR2 YFSETQ. The junction had 8 bases not matched to a gene; V was cut back by 6 bases and J by 0 bases. The CDR3 spans 15 residues. As for this clone: Its target is unknown.

The receptor comes from a girl between 5 and 17 years old in good health and CMV-seronegative. What was sequenced was PBMCs. V and J are TRBV5-1 and TRBJ1-1; 7 bases match TRBD1. The CDR3 sequence is CASKPGTELNTEAFF. CDR3 nucleotides: TGCGCCAGCAAACCCGGGACAGAGCTGAACACTGAAGCTTTCTTT.